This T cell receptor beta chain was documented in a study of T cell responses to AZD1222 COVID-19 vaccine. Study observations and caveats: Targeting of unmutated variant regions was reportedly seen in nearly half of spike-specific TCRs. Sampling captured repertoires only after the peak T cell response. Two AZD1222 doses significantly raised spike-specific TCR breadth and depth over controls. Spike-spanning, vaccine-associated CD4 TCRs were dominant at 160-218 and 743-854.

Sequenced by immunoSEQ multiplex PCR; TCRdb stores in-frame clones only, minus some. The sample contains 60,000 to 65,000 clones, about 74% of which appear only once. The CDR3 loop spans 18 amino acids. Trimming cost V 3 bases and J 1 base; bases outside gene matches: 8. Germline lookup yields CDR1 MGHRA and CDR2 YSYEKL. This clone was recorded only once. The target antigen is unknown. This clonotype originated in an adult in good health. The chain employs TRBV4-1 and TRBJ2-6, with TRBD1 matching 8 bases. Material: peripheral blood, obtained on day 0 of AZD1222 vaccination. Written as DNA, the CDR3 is TGCGCCAGCAGCCACCCGACAGGGGCGAATTCTGGGGCCAACGTCCTGACTTTC. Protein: CASSHPTGANSGANVLTF.